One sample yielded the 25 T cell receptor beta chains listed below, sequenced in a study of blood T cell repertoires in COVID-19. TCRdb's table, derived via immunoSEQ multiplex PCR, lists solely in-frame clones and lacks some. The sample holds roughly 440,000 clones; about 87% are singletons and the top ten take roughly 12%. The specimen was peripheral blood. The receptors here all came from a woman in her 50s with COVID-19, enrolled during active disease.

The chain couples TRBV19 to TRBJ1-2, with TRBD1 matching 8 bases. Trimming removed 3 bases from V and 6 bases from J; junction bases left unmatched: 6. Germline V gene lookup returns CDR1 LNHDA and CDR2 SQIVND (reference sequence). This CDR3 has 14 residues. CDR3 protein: CASSIQAGGDGYTF. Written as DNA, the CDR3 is TGTGCCAGTAGTATTCAGGCAGGGGGCGATGGCTACACCTTC.

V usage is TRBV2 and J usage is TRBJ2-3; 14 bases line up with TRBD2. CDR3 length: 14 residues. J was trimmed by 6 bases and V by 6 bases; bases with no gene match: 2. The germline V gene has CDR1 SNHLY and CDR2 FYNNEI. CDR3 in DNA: TGTGCCAGCAGGACTAGCGGGGGGGCGGATACGCAGTATTTT. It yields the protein CASRTSGGADTQYF.

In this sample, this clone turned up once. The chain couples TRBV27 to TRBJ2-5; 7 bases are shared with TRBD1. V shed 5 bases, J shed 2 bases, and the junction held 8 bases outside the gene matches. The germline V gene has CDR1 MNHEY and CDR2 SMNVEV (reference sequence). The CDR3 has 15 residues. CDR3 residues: CASSQPGQPQETQYF. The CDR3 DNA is TGTGCCAGCAGTCAACCGGGACAGCCTCAAGAGACCCAGTACTTC.

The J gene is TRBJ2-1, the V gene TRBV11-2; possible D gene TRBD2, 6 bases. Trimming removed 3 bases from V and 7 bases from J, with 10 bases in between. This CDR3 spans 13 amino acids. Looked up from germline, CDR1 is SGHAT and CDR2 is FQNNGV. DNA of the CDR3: TGTGCCAGCAGCTTGTTTGGGGGGAATGAGCAGTTCTTC. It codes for CASSLFGGNEQFF.

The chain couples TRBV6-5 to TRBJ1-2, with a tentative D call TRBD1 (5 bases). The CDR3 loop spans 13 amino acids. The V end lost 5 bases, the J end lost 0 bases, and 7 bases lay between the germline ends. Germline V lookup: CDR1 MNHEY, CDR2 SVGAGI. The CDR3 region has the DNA TGTGCCAGCAGTAAGACAGCTAACTATGGCTACACCTTC. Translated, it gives CASSKTANYGYTF.

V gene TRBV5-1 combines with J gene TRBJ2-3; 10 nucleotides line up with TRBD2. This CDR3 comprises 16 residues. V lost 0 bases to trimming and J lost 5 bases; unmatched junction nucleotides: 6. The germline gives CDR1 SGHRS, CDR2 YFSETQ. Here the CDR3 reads CASSLASGRGGDTQYF. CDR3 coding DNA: TGCGCCAGCAGCTTGGCCAGCGGGAGGGGGGGAGATACGCAGTATTTT.

DNA of the CDR3: TGTGCCAGCAGCACGGGGGGCGAAAATAATGAAAAACTGTTTTTT. Translated, it gives CASSTGGENNEKLFF. V gene TRBV9 combines with J gene TRBJ1-4, with a possible D match to TRBD1 (6 bases). Looked up from germline, CDR1 is SGDLS and CDR2 is YYNGEE. The length of the CDR3 is 15 residues. Trimming removed 4 bases at V and 4 bases at J, with 14 bases between. Full variable domain (missing parts from reference TRBV9 and TRBJ1-4): DSGVTQTPKHLITATGQRVTLRCSPRSGDLSVYWYQQSLDQGLQFLIQYYNGEERAKGNILERFSAQQFPDLHSELNLSSLELGDSALYFCASSTGGENNEKLFFGSGTQLSVL.

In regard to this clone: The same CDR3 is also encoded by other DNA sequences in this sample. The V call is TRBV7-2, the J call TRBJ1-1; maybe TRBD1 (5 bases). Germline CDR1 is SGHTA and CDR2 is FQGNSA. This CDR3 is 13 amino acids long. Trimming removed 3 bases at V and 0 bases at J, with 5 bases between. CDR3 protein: CASSLTVNTEAFF. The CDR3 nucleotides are TGTGCCAGCAGCTTGACAGTGAACACTGAAGCTTTCTTT.

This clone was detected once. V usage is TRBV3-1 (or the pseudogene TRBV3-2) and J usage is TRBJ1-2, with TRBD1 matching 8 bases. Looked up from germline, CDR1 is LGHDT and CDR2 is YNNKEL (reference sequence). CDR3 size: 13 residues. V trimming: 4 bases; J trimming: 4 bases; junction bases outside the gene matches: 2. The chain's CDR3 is CASSPTGGYGYTF. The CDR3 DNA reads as TGTGCCAGCAGCCCAACAGGGGGCTATGGCTACACCTTC.

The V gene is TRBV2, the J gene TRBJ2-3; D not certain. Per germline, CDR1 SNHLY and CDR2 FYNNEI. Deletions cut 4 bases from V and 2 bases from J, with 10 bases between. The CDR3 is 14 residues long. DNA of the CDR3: TGTGCCAGCAGTGCGACACCTAACACAGATACGCAGTATTTT. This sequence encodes CASSATPNTDTQYF.

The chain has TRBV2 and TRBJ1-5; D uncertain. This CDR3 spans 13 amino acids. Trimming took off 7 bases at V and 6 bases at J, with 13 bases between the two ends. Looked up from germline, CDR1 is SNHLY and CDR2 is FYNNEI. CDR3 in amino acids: CASILTESQPQHF. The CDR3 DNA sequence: TGTGCCAGCATCCTAACAGAGAGTCAGCCCCAGCATTTT.

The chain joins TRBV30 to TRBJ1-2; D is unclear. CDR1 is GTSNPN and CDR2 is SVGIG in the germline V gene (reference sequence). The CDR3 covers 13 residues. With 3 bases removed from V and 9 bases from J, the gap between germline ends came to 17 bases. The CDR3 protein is CAWSAHNSVRYTF. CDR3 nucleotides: TGTGCCTGGAGCGCCCACAACAGTGTCCGCTACACCTTC.

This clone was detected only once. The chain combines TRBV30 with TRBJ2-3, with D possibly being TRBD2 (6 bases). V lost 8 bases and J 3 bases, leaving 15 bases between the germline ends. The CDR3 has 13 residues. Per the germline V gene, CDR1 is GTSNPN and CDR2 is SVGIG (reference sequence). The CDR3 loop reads CAGDGGETDTQYF. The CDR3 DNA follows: TGTGCCGGGGATGGCGGGGAAACAGATACGCAGTATTTT. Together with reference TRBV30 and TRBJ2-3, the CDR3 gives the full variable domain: SQTIHQWPATLVQPVGSPLSLECTVEGTSNPNLYWYRQAAGRGLQLLFYSVGIGQISSEVPQNLSASRPQDRQFILSSKKLLLSDSGFYLCAGDGGETDTQYFGPGTRLTVL.

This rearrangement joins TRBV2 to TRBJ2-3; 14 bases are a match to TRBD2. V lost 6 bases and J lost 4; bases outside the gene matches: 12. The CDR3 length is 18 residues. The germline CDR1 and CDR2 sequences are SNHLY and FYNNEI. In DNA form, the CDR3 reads TGTGCCAGCAGCCTATTAGGACTAGCGGGGGGACGGCCAGATACGCAGTATTTT. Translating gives CASSLLGLAGGRPDTQYF.

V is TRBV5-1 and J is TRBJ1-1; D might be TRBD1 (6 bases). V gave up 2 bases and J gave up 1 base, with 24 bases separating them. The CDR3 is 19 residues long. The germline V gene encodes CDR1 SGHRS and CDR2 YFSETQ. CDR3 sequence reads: CASSLPTGTRSGTNTEAFF. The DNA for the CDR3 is TGCGCCAGCAGCTTACCAACAGGGACCCGGTCCGGGACGAACACTGAAGCTTTCTTT. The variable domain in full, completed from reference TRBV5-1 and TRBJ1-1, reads KAGVTQTPRYLIKTRGQQVTLSCSPISGHRSVSWYQQTPGQGLQFLFEYFSETQRNKGNFPGRFSGRQFSNSRSEMNVSTLELGDSALYLCASSLPTGTRSGTNTEAFFGQGTRLTVV.

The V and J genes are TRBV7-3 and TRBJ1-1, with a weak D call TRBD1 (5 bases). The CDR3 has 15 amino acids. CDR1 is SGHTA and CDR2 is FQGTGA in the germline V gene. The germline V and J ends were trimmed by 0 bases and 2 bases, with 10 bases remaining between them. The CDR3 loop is CASSLTGLRNTEAFF. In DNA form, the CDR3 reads TGTGCCAGCAGCTTAACGGGACTTCGCAACACTGAAGCTTTCTTT.

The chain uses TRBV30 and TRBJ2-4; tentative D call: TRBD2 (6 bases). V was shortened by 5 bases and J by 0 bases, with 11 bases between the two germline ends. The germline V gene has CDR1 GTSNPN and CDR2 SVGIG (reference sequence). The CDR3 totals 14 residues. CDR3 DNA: TGTGCCTGGTGTCCGGGACTAGCCAAAAACATTCAGTACTTC. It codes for CAWCPGLAKNIQYF. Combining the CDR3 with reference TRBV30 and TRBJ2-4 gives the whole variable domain SQTIHQWPATLVQPVGSPLSLECTVEGTSNPNLYWYRQAAGRGLQLLFYSVGIGQISSEVPQNLSASRPQDRQFILSSKKLLLSDSGFYLCAWCPGLAKNIQYFGAGTRLSVL.

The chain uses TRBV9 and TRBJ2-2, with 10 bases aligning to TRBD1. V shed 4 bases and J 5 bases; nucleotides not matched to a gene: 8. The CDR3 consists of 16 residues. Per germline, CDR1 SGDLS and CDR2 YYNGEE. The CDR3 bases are TGTGCCAGCAGCCCTGCGGGGGGACAGGGGACCGGGGAGCTGTTTTTT. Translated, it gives CASSPAGGQGTGELFF.

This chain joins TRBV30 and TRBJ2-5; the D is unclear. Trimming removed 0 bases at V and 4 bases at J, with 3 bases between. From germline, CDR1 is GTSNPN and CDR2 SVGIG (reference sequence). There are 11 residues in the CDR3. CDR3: CAWSVLETQYF. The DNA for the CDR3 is TGTGCCTGGAGTGTACTAGAGACCCAGTACTTC.

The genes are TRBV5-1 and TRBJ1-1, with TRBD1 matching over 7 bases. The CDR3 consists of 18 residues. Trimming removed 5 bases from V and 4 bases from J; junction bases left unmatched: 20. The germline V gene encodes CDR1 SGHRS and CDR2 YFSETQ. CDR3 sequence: CASRPPRTGWGRSTEAFF. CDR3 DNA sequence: TGCGCCAGCAGGCCCCCCCGGACAGGCTGGGGGAGGAGCACTGAAGCTTTCTTT.

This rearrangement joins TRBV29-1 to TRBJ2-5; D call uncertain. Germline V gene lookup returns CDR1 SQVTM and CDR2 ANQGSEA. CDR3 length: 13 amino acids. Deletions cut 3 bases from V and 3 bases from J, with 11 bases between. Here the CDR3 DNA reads TGCAGCGTTGACCGTGGTCGGGAAGAGACCCAGTACTTC. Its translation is CSVDRGREETQYF. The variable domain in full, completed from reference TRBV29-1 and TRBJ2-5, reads SAVISQKPSRDICQRGTSLTIQCQVDSQVTMMFWYRQQPGQSLTLIATANQGSEATYESGFVIDKFPISRPNLTFSTLTVSNMSPEDSSIYLCSVDRGREETQYFGPGTRLLVL.

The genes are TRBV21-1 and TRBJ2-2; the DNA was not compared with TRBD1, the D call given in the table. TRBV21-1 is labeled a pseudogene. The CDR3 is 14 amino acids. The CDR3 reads CASSGNRVTGELFF. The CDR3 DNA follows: TGTGCCAGCAGCGGGAACAGGGTCACCGGGGAGCTGTTTTTT.

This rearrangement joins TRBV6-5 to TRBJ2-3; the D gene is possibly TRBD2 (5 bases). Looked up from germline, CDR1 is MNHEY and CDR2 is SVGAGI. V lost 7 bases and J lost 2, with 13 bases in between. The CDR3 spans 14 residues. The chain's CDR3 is CASKAGRTTDTQYF. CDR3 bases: TGTGCCAGCAAGGCGGGCAGGACCACAGATACGCAGTATTTT.

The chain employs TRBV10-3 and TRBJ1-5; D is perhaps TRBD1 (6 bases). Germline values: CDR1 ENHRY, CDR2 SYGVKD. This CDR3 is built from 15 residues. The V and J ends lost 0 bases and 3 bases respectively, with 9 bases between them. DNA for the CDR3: TGTGCCATCAGTGAGTCGGGGGGGGCCAATCAGCCCCAGCATTTT. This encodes CAISESGGANQPQHF.

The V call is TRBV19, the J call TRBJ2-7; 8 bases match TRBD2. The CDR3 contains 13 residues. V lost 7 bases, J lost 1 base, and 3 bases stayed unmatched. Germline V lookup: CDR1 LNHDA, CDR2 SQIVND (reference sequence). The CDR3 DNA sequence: TGTGCCAGTACGGGGGGGAGTTCCTACGAGCAGTACTTC. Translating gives CASTGGSSYEQYF.